This T cell receptor (beta chain) stems from a study of T cells in Graves' hyperthyroidism and ophthalmopathy. This clonotype was counted once. The TCR beta CDR3 regions underwent amplification using RNA transcripts as the source. In the first-round RT-PCR of the TCR CDR3, the HTBI primer set was used. TCRdb used MiXCR to reprocess the multiplex PCR reads, holding one entry per CDR3 protein. Among about 570,000 distinct CDR3 sequences listed, about half were seen once. CDR1 is MNHNY and CDR2 is SVGAGI in the germline V gene (reference sequence). Trimming removed 6 bases from V and 4 bases from J, with 19 bases in between. The CDR3 runs 15 residues.

Sequences were obtained from peripheral blood or thyroid tissue (not recorded which). This clonotype was obtained from an adult woman with Graves' disease, either hyperthyroidism or ophthalmopathy (not recorded which). The gene calls are TRBV6-6 and TRBJ2-7, with unresolved D. The CDR3 is CASSSYLEVLYEQYF. The CDR3 bases are TGTGCCAGCAGCTCCTACCTAGAGGTGTTGTACGAGCAGTACTTC.